A single sample gave rise to the 21 T cell receptor beta chains below, sequenced in a study of T cells after yellow fever vaccination. TCRdb reprocessed the 5' RACE reads via MiXCR and lists one record per CDR3 protein. The table lists more than 250,000 distinct CDR3 sequences, approximately 7% of them singletons, with 15% to 20% in the top ten. This specimen was PBMCs, taken roughly 45 days after the first yellow fever vaccination. The receptors stem from a man between 18 and 35 years old who received the YFV17D yellow fever vaccine.

There are a few counts of this clonotype. V usage is TRBV20-1 and J usage is TRBJ2-7; 9 bases line up with TRBD1. Trimming took 2 bases from V and 2 from J; bases not matched to a gene: 7. Per germline, CDR1 DFQATT and CDR2 SNEGSKA (reference sequence). This CDR3 spans 15 amino acids. In nucleotides, the CDR3 is TGCAGTGCTAGACCTACAGGGGGCCTCGCCTACGAGCAGTACTTC. Protein sequence: CSARPTGGLAYEQYF.

This clonotype has just a few counts. V gene TRBV12-3 or TRBV12-4 combines with J gene TRBJ2-5; D may match TRBD1 or TRBD2 (5 bases each). V was shortened by 7 bases and J by 3 bases, with 12 bases between the two germline ends. This CDR3 has 13 amino acids. The CDR3 sequence is CASITLGEETQYF. The CDR3 region has the DNA TGTGCCAGCATCACCTTGGGGGAAGAGACCCAGTACTTC.

This clonotype showed up many times. This sequence joins TRBV4-1 and TRBJ2-2, with a weak D call TRBD1 (6 bases). V lost 0 bases and J 3 bases, leaving 11 bases between the germline ends. The CDR3 contains 16 residues. Germline V gene lookup returns CDR1 MGHRA and CDR2 YSYEKL. The CDR3 DNA reads as TGCGCCAGCAGCCAAGAATTCACAGGGTACACCGGGGAGCTGTTTTTT. It yields the protein CASSQEFTGYTGELFF.

The gene calls are TRBV19 and TRBJ1-5; TRBD1 agrees at 9 bases. CDR1 is LNHDA, CDR2 SQIVND, per germline (reference sequence). V gave up 7 bases and J gave up 7 bases; unmatched junction bases: 11. The length of the CDR3 is 15 residues. As DNA, the CDR3 is TGTGCCAGTATCGCACAGGGGGCAAATAGACAGCCCCAGCATTTT. Translated: CASIAQGANRQPQHF.

This clonotype occurred a few times. The chain uses TRBV5-5 and TRBJ2-7; no clear D. CDR1 is SGHKS, CDR2 YYEKEE, per germline (reference sequence). The CDR3 covers 12 residues. V lost 5 bases to trimming and J lost 7 bases, with 13 bases between them. CDR3 amino acids: CASSIPSREQYF. The DNA of the CDR3 is TGTGCCAGCAGTATCCCATCGAGGGAGCAGTACTTC.

The chain combines TRBV4-2 with TRBJ2-2; TRBD2 matches 12 bases. Unmatched junction bases numbered 8, after V lost 5 bases and J lost 7 bases. The CDR3 runs 16 residues. CDR1 LGHNA and CDR2 YNFKEQ come from the germline V gene. This CDR3 reads CASSGGTSGFHGELFF. The CDR3 DNA reads as TGTGCCAGCAGCGGGGGGACTAGCGGGTTTCACGGGGAGCTGTTTTTT.

The chain is built from TRBV7-6 and TRBJ2-5, with 7 bases fitting TRBD1. The germline V gene encodes CDR1 SGHVS and CDR2 FNYEAQ. The CDR3 totals 15 residues. J gave up 4 bases and V 6 bases, and 11 bases lay outside the gene matches. The CDR3: CASSQGVARAETQYF. The CDR3 DNA reads TGTGCCAGCAGTCAGGGGGTAGCGAGGGCAGAGACCCAGTACTTC.

This clonotype showed up just a few times. This chain links TRBV28 with TRBJ1-1, with 9 bases fitting TRBD1. Germline V gene lookup returns CDR1 MDHEN and CDR2 SYDVKM. The CDR3 length is 12 residues. V gave up 7 bases and J gave up 8 bases; unmatched junction bases: 5. The CDR3 reads CASIYRGREAFF. The DNA for the CDR3 is TGTGCCAGCATTTACAGGGGGCGGGAAGCTTTCTTT.

This clonotype was picked up many times. This rearrangement joins TRBV6-2 or TRBV6-3 to TRBJ2-5, with D uncertain. The CDR3 length is 14 residues. Germline CDR1 is MNHEY and CDR2 is SVGEGT. The germline V and J ends were trimmed by 7 bases and 4 bases, with 16 bases remaining between them. The CDR3 DNA sequence: TGTGCCAGCACCCGCGGCGTCAGCGCAGAGACCCAGTACTTC. This sequence encodes CASTRGVSAETQYF.

A few counts support this clonotype. The rearrangement uses TRBV11-2 and TRBJ2-5, with D maybe TRBD2 (5 bases). This CDR3 has 14 amino acids. The ends were cut back, 5 bases at V and 4 bases at J, with 14 bases in the middle. The V gene's germline CDR1 is SGHAT and CDR2 FQNNGV. CDR3 sequence (DNA): TGTGCCAGCAGCACTCCGCGGGTTTCAGAGACCCAGTACTTC. Translated: CASSTPRVSETQYF. The full variable domain, with the rest looked up from reference TRBV11-2 and TRBJ2-5, is EAGVAQSPRYKIIEKRQSVAFWCNPISGHATLYWYQQILGQGPKLLIQFQNNGVVDDSQLPKDRFSAERLKGVDSTLKIQPAKLEDSAVYLCASSTPRVSETQYFGPGTRLLVL.

This clonotype showed up many times. This chain joins TRBV3-1 and TRBJ2-3; 14 bases map to TRBD2. The CDR3 totals 18 residues. V shed 4 bases and J 10 bases; nucleotides not matched to a gene: 16. The germline V gene encodes CDR1 LGHDT and CDR2 YNNKEL (reference sequence). The CDR3 DNA reads as TGTGCCAGCAGCCTCCTGGGACTAGCGGGGGACCCCCGCCACTCGCAGTATTTT. It yields the protein CASSLLGLAGDPRHSQYF.

This clonotype has just a few counts. This chain joins TRBV5-5 and TRBJ1-1, with a tentative D call TRBD1 (6 bases). Germline values: CDR1 SGHKS, CDR2 YYEKEE (reference sequence). Trimming took off 3 bases at V and 4 bases at J, with 19 bases between the two ends. This CDR3 region has 16 residues. The CDR3 region has the DNA TGTGCCAGCAGCTCCTTGGTGGGCCCCAGGGGCACTGAAGCTTTCTTT. The encoded protein is CASSSLVGPRGTEAFF.

This sequence joins TRBV28 and TRBJ2-1, with D tentatively TRBD1 or TRBD2 (6 bases each). Germline V gene sequence: CDR1 MDHEN, CDR2 SYDVKM. This CDR3 is 14 amino acids long. V gave up 7 bases and J gave up 6 bases, with 16 bases separating them. As DNA, the CDR3 is TGTGCCAGCATCCTGGCGGGACAAATCAATGAGCAGTTCTTC. The encoded protein is CASILAGQINEQFF.

This clonotype was seen a handful of times. This chain uses TRBV20-1 with TRBJ1-2, with D perhaps TRBD1 (5 bases). The CDR3 totals 12 residues. Looked up from germline, CDR1 is DFQATT and CDR2 is SNEGSKA (reference sequence). The V end was cut by 3 bases, the J end by 8 bases, with 13 bases between. Here the CDR3 reads CSARGLAAGYTF. The CDR3 DNA follows: TGCAGTGCTAGGGGACTTGCGGCGGGCTACACCTTC.

On this clonotype: Its ends do not fully match the called genes, so a read error is possible. The chain recombines TRBV7-3 with TRBJ1-1, with D possibly matching TRBD1 (5 bases). From germline, CDR1 is SGHTA and CDR2 FQGTGA. The CDR3 has 15 amino acids. The DNA of the CDR3 is TGTGCCAGCAGCTTAACCGGGGCCGGGAACACTGAAGATTTCTTT. It encodes CASSLTGAGNTEDFF.

The chain couples TRBV20-1 to TRBJ1-5; a possible D gene is TRBD1 (5 bases). The V end was cut by 0 bases, the J end by 7 bases, with 16 bases between. CDR1 is DFQATT and CDR2 is SNEGSKA in the germline V gene (reference sequence). This CDR3 region has 15 residues. The CDR3 sequence: CSARDKTRGGQPQHF. The CDR3 DNA is TGCAGTGCTAGAGACAAGACAAGGGGAGGGCAGCCCCAGCATTTT.

The rearrangement links TRBV12-3 or TRBV12-4 to TRBJ1-2, with unresolved D. The CDR3 consists of 13 residues. Between the trimmed V and J ends, which lost 5 bases and 11 bases, there was a span of 18 bases. The CDR3 loop reads CASSLGPSLGYTF. As DNA, the CDR3 is TGTGCCAGCAGTCTCGGTCCCTCCTTGGGATACACCTTC.

This clonotype was detected only a few times. The rearrangement uses TRBV11-2 and TRBJ2-1; 10 nucleotides match TRBD2. The CDR3 loop spans 18 amino acids. V gave up 1 base and J gave up 0 bases; unmatched junction bases: 6. CDR1 and CDR2 from the germline V gene are SGHAT and FQNNGV. The CDR3 nucleotides read TGTGCCAGCAGCTTAGTAGCGGGGGGCCTTATCTCCTACAATGAGCAGTTCTTC. Amino acids: CASSLVAGGLISYNEQFF.

This clonotype was observed a handful of times. The CDR3 DNA is TGTGCCAGCAGTTACTCGCAGAACAGGCCCTACGAGCAGTACTTC. As protein: CASSYSQNRPYEQYF. J is TRBJ2-7 and V is TRBV6-5, with D tentatively TRBD1 (5 bases). The CDR3 totals 15 residues. V lost 0 bases to trimming and J lost 2 bases, with 11 bases between them. The germline gives CDR1 MNHEY, CDR2 SVGAGI.

This clonotype was found a few times. The chain is built from TRBV5-5 and TRBJ2-7, with 9 nucleotides matching TRBD1. This CDR3 comprises 16 residues. J was trimmed by 3 bases and V by 4 bases; bases with no gene match: 11. Germline CDR1 and CDR2: SGHKS and YYEKEE (reference sequence). CDR3 nucleotides: TGTGCCAGCAGCAGCAACCCCGGGGGACAGGGCTACGAGCAGTACGTC. Its translation is CASSSNPGGQGYEQYV.

The chain uses TRBV10-3 and TRBJ1-1, with D hard to call. V gave up 6 bases and J gave up 1 base, with 6 bases separating them. The CDR3 runs to 12 residues. The germline V gene encodes CDR1 ENHRY and CDR2 SYGVKD. CDR3 sequence: CAIRGSNTEAFF. CDR3 DNA sequence: TGTGCCATCAGGGGTTCGAACACTGAAGCTTTCTTT.